This T cell receptor beta chain comes out of a study of cytomegalovirus exposure and HLA in healthy donors. Concerning this clone itself: The antigen is undetermined.

Germline values: CDR1 SGDLS, CDR2 YYNGEE. This CDR3 is 18 amino acids long. V shed 0 bases and J 7 bases; nucleotides not matched to a gene: 8. Though nominally healthy at sampling, donors likely had unrecorded immune exposures. The study's findings and limits: The availability of immune exposure information extended only to CMV serostatus. Later examination showed HLA-associated TCR beta chains had greater clonal expansion than equally common others.

The PCR made use of 60 Vbeta and 13 Jbeta primers. Sequencing used immunoSEQ multiplex PCR; TCRdb keeps in-frame clones, though not all of them. The profile shows around 300,000 clones, approximately 84% of them singletons. The receptor was isolated from a middle-aged woman in good health and CMV-seropositive. This rearrangement joins TRBV9 to TRBJ2-2; 14 bases align to TRBD2. Sequenced input: PBMCs. CDR3 in DNA: TGTGCCAGCAGCGTAGCAATCGGGACTAGCGGGAGTATCGGGGAGCTGTTTTTT. It specifies CASSVAIGTSGSIGELFF.